In its sample, the clone carrying this TCR beta chain was seen a few times. What it binds is unknown. This entry comes from a study of T cells in Graves' hyperthyroidism and ophthalmopathy. Losses at the gene ends were 2 bases for V and 3 bases for J; bases not matched to a gene: 8. CDR3 length: 16 amino acids. Germline V gene data show CDR1 as WNHNN and CDR2 as SYGVQD (reference sequence). Study outcomes and limitations: Separating ophthalmopathy from stable hyperthyroidism was achieved by a 13 V-J model.

Stable disease denoted Graves' hyperthyroidism without ophthalmopathy progression within 18 months. Patients aged 18 to 65 had newly diagnosed hyperthyroidism that had lasted under 2 months. Amplification yielded TCR beta CDR3 regions, with RNA transcripts as the source. The primer set for the first-round RT-PCR of the TCR CDR3 was HTBI. In TCRdb, the multiplex PCR reads were re-called with MiXCR into one record per CDR3 protein. The repertoire holds roughly 740,000 distinct CDR3 sequences, with approximately 16% as singletons. The receptor was derived from a man younger than 35 with Graves' hyperthyroidism. The specimen was blood. The chain combines TRBV10-1 with TRBJ2-7, with TRBD1 identical over 9 bases. CDR3: CASSEPSGTGNYEQYF. CDR3 nucleotides: TGCGCCAGCAGTGAGCCCTCCGGGACAGGGAACTACGAGCAGTACTTC.